This record covers a single T cell receptor beta chain. What it binds is unknown. These data originate in a study of cytomegalovirus exposure and HLA in healthy donors. Notes on the study in general: Presence/absence analyses supposed approximately even sequencing depth among donors.

The CDR3 loop spans 14 amino acids. The V gene's germline CDR1 is SGHRS and CDR2 YFSETQ. V lost 6 bases, J lost 3 bases, and 5 bases stayed unmatched. PCR was performed using 60 Vbeta and 13 Jbeta primers. Some clones are missing from TCRdb's copy, which holds only in-frame ones; the method was immunoSEQ multiplex PCR. Of 130,000 or so clones listed, roughly 80% are singletons. The chain uses TRBV5-1 and TRBJ2-1; 8 bases are a match to TRBD1. The source of this sequence is a woman in her forties or fifties in good health and CMV-seropositive. The sample consisted of PBMCs. Written as DNA, the CDR3 is TGCGCCAGCAAGCCGACAGGGGTCTACAATGAGCAGTTCTTC. This translates into CASKPTGVYNEQFF.